This T cell receptor (beta chain) emerged from a study of blood T cell repertoires in COVID-19. Study at large: Sites in the United States, Italy and Spain provided acute and convalescent COVID-19 samples. T cells, B-cell-depleted T cells, or PBMCs provided the cDNA or gDNA that served as material.

The germline V gene has CDR1 SGHNT and CDR2 YYREEE (reference sequence). V gave up 2 bases and J gave up 5 bases; unmatched junction bases: 8. The CDR3 spans 15 residues. As originally analysed: Amplified reference gene primers provided the basis for estimating nucleated cell counts. Only in-frame clones appear in the TCRdb table, and some are missing; sequencing was by immunoSEQ multiplex PCR. V and J calls and clone size are those listed in that table; D and trimming were worked out from the DNA. The profile shows over 200,000 clones, 87% of them singletons. The clonotype was recovered from a man in his forties with active or convalescent COVID-19. Material for sequencing was peripheral blood. This chain connects TRBV5-4 to TRBJ2-7; 9 nucleotides line up with TRBD2. The DNA of the CDR3 is TGTGCCAGCAGCTTCGCGGCTAGCGGGACGGACGAGCAGTACTTC. The encoded protein is CASSFAASGTDEQYF. The variable domain in full, completed from reference TRBV5-4 and TRBJ2-7, reads ETGVTQSPTHLIKTRGQQVTLRCSSQSGHNTVSWYQQALGQGPQFIFQYYREEENGRGNFPPRFSGLQFPNYSSELNVNALELDDSALYLCASSFAASGTDEQYFGPGTRLTVT.